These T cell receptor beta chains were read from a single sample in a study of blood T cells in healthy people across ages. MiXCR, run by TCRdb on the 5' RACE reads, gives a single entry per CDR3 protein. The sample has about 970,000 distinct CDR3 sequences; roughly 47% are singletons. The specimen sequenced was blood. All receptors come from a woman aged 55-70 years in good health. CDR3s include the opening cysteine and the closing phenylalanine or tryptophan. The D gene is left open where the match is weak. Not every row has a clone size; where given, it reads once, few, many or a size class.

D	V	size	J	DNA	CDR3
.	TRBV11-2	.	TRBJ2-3	TGTGCCAGCAGCTTATCTAGTTTCGGCACAGATACGCAGTATTTT	CASSLSSFGTDTQYF
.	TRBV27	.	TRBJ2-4	TGTGCCAGCAGCGGACCGGATTTCCTAGCCAAAAACATTCAGTACTTC	CASSGPDFLAKNIQYF
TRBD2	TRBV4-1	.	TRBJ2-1	TGCGCCAGCAGCCAGGGGCCGGGACTAGCGGGAAGTGAGCAGTTCTTC	CASSQGPGLAGSEQFF
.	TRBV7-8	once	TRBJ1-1	TGTGCCAGCAGCAAAGGACCGGGAGGGACTGAAGCTTTCTTT	CASSKGPGGTEAFF
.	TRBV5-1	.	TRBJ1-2	TGCGCGACCAAGGGCGGAGCGAACTATGGCTACACCTTC	CATKGGANYGYTF
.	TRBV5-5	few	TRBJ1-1	TGTGCCAGCAGCCTGGCCCAGGGGAACACTGAAGCTTTCTTT	CASSLAQGNTEAFF
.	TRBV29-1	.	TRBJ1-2	TGCAGCACCCCTCGTCCGTACTATGGCTACACCTTC	CSTPRPYYGYTF
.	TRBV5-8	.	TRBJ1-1	TGTGCCAGCAGCTTGTGGCCACAGGGTAGAGGTGAAGCTTTCTTT	CASSLWPQGRGEAFF
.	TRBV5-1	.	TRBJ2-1	TGCGCCAGCAGCTTAGCTTACTACAATGAGCAGTTCTTC	CASSLAYYNEQFF
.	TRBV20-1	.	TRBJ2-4	TGCAGTGCTGTGAGCCGGGGAAACATTCAGTACTTC	CSAVSRGNIQYF